The source of this T cell receptor beta chain is a study of blood T cell repertoires in COVID-19. The overall study: Researchers got acute and convalescent COVID-19 samples from the United States, Italy and Spain.

Germline CDR1 and CDR2: SGHVS and FQNEAQ. V was clipped by 1 base and J by 8 bases; unmatched bases: 1. This CDR3 is built from 14 residues. Authors' methods: Researchers report that nucleated cell counts were estimated from reference gene primer amplification. Sequencing was performed with immunoSEQ multiplex PCR; in TCRdb, only in-frame clones are kept and a portion is missing. That table supplies the V and J calls and clone size; D and trimming were determined from the DNA. Here the sample spans under 95,000 clones, more than 75% being singletons. The sample holds one count of this clone. J is TRBJ1-6 and V is TRBV7-8; TRBD1 matches at 8 bases. The TCR was taken from a man aged 40-50 years with acute or convalescent COVID-19. Source material: peripheral blood. This CDR3 is CASSLVQGDSPLHF. The DNA of the CDR3 is TGTGCCAGCAGCTTAGTACAGGGGGATTCACCCCTCCACTTT.